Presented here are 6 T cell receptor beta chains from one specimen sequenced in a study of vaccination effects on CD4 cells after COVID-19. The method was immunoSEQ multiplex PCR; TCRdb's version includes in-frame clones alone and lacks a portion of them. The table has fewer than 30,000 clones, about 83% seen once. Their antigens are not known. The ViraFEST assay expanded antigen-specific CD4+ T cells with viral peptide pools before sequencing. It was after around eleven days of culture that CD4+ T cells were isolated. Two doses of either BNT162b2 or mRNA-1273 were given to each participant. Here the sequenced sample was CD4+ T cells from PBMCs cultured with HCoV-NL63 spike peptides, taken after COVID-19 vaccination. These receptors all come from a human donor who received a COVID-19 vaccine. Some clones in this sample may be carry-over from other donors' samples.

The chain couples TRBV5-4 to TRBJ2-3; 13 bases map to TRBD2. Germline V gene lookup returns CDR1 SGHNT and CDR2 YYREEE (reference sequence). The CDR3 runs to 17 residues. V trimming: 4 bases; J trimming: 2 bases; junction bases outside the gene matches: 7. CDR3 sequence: CASSPTSGGESTDTQYF. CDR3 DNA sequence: TGTGCCAGCAGCCCCACTAGCGGGGGGGAGTCCACAGATACGCAGTATTTT. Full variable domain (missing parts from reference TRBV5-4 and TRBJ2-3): ETGVTQSPTHLIKTRGQQVTLRCSSQSGHNTVSWYQQALGQGPQFIFQYYREEENGRGNFPPRFSGLQFPNYSSELNVNALELDDSALYLCASSPTSGGESTDTQYFGPGTRLTVL.

As DNA, the CDR3 is TGTGCCAGCAGTTCGGACAGATACTATGGCTACACCTTC. Its translation is CASSSDRYYGYTF. The chain couples TRBV6-6 to TRBJ1-2, with D possibly TRBD1 on 6 matching bases. Germline assignment: CDR1 MNHNY and CDR2 SVGAGI (reference sequence). The CDR3 totals 13 residues. The V end was cut by 4 bases, the J end by 3 bases, with 9 bases between.

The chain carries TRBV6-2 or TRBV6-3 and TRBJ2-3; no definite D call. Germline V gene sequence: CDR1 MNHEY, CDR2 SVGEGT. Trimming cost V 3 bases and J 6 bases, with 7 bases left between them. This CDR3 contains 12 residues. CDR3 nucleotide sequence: TGTGCCAGCAGTTATCTTCAGGATACGCAGTATTTT. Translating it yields CASSYLQDTQYF.

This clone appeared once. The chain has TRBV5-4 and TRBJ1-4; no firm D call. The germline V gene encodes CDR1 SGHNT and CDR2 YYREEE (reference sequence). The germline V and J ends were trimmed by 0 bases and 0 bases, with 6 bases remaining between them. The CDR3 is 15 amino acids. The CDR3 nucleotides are TGTGCCAGCAGCTTGGGGGGATCAACTAATGAAAAACTGTTTTTT. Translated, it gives CASSLGGSTNEKLFF.

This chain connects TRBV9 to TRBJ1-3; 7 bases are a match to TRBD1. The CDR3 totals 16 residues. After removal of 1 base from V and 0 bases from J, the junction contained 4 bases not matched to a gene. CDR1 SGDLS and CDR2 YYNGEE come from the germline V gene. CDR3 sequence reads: CASSVKGQTSGNTIYF. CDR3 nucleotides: TGTGCCAGCAGCGTAAAGGGACAGACCTCTGGAAACACCATATATTTT.

The CDR3 region has the DNA TGTGCCAGCAGTCGAACAAACGGAAATTCACCCCTCCACTTT. As protein: CASSRTNGNSPLHF. This chain connects TRBV6-2 or TRBV6-3 to TRBJ1-6, with unresolved D. The CDR3 contains 14 residues. V was clipped by 5 bases and J by 7 bases, with 12 bases between them. CDR1 MNHEY and CDR2 SVGEGT come from the germline V gene.